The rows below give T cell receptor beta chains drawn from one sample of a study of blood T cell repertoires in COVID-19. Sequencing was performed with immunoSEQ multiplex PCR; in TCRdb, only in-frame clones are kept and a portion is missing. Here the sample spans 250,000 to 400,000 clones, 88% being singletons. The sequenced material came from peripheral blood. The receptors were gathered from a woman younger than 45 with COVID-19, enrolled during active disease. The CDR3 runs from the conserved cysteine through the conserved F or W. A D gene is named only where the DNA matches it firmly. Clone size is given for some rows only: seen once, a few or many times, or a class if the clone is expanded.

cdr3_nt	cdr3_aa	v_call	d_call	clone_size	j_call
TGTGCCAGCAGCTGGGGACAGGGGGGTGAAAAACTGTTTTTT	CASSWGQGGEKLFF	TRBV7-9	TRBD1	-	TRBJ1-4
TGTGCCAGCAGTTTTACTTTGGGGAAAGGGGACACTGAAGCTTTCTTT	CASSFTLGKGDTEAFF	TRBV6-2/TRBV6-3	-	-	TRBJ1-1
TGTGCCAGTCCCCCCCGTGGGACAGGGGGCGCGGAGTCCTCTGAAGCTTTCTTT	CASPPRGTGGAESSEAFF	TRBV28	TRBD1	-	TRBJ1-1
TGTGCCAGCAGCCAAGTCCCCTCTGATGGCTACACCTTC	CASSQVPSDGYTF	TRBV4-2	-	-	TRBJ1-2
TGTGCCAGCAGCCGGGACAGGGGTGGAAACACTGAAGCTTTCTTT	CASSRDRGGNTEAFF	TRBV11-2	TRBD1	-	TRBJ1-1
TGTGCCAGCAGCCCGGTTGAGCCCCACACTGAAGCTTTCTTT	CASSPVEPHTEAFF	TRBV7-9	-	-	TRBJ1-1
TGCGCCAGCAGCCAAGCTAGCGGGGGGGCCACCACAGATACGCAGTATTTT	CASSQASGGATTDTQYF	TRBV4-3	TRBD2	-	TRBJ2-3
TGTGCCAGCAGCTTAGAAGGACAGAATCTTTACGAGCAGTACTTC	CASSLEGQNLYEQYF	TRBV7-2	-	-	TRBJ2-7
TGCGCCAGCAGCTTGGTGGCGGGCGACACCGGGGAGCTGTTTTTT	CASSLVAGDTGELFF	TRBV5-1	-	-	TRBJ2-2
TGTGCCAGCTCACCAACTGTCGGAAACACCATATATTTT	CASSPTVGNTIYF	TRBV18	-	-	TRBJ1-3
TGCGCCAGCAGCTTGGCCAGTGAGCAGTTCTTC	CASSLASEQFF	TRBV5-1	-	-	TRBJ2-1
TGTGCCAGCAGCTATGGACTCAATCAGCCCCAGCATTTT	CASSYGLNQPQHF	TRBV9	-	few	TRBJ1-5
TGTGCCAGTACCACTGCAGGGGTGAACACTGAAGCTTTCTTT	CASTTAGVNTEAFF	TRBV19	-	-	TRBJ1-1
TGTGCCTGGAGTGTAAGGGAGGTAAGGGATCAGCCCCAGCATTTT	CAWSVREVRDQPQHF	TRBV30	-	few	TRBJ1-5
TGTGCCAGCAGCCACCCCGACAGGGTTAATGAAAAACTGTTTTTT	CASSHPDRVNEKLFF	TRBV4-2	TRBD1	-	TRBJ1-4
TGCGCCAGCAGCTCCGCAGGGGGTTTGACTGAAGCTTTCTTT	CASSSAGGLTEAFF	TRBV5-1	TRBD1	-	TRBJ1-1
TGTGCCAGCAGGGACTCACACTTTAACACTGAAGCTTTCTTT	CASRDSHFNTEAFF	TRBV2	-	-	TRBJ1-1
TGTGCCAGCAGCGTATCAGGGGGCGGCTACGAGCAGTACTTC	CASSVSGGGYEQYF	TRBV9	TRBD1	-	TRBJ2-7
TGTGCCAGCAGCCTACAGGGGGACTCACCCCTCCACTTT	CASSLQGDSPLHF	TRBV12-3/TRBV12-4	TRBD1	-	TRBJ1-6
TGTGCCAGCAGCTTGCCAGGGGCTACTGAAGCTTTCTTT	CASSLPGATEAFF	TRBV5-4	-	-	TRBJ1-1
TGCGCCAGCAACCGGGGAGGCGGGGAACAAGAGACCCAGTACTTC	CASNRGGGEQETQYF	TRBV5-1	-	once	TRBJ2-5
TGCGCCAGCAGCGGTTGGGAATCAAAGGGGCGCGACTATGGCTACACCTTC	CASSGWESKGRDYGYTF	TRBV5-1	-	-	TRBJ1-2
TGCAGCGGGGAAAACAGGGATGGCTACACCTTC	CSGENRDGYTF	TRBV29-1	-	-	TRBJ1-2